This entry lists 21 T cell receptor beta chains sequenced from one sample in a study of vaccination and CD4 T cells after COVID-19. No cognate antigen is known for these TCRs. Time point meaning: late sampling 161 to 241 days after vaccination in a few convalescent patients. Treatment described: roughly ten-day PBMC culture with coronavirus spike peptide pools or control peptides (ViraFEST assay). Sequencing of the DNA from cultured CD4+ T cells was carried out with the Oncomine TCR Beta short-read assay. TCRdb re-analysed the PCR reads in MiXCR, keeping a single row per CDR3 protein. The sample consists of approximately 20,000 distinct CDR3 sequences, roughly 46% of them appearing once. The sample in question was CD4+ T cells from blood, cultured in vitro, obtained about 7 months after SARS-CoV-2 vaccination. These receptors originate from a human donor who had recovered from COVID-19.

This chain uses TRBV5-1 with TRBJ1-1; no reliable D call. CDR1 SGHRS and CDR2 YFSETQ come from the germline V gene. V lost 2 bases and J 7 bases, leaving 15 bases between the germline ends. The CDR3 extends over 14 amino acids. The CDR3 nucleotides are TGCGCCAGCAGCTTCAGACGTCTTTTAGGTGAAGCTTTCTTT. Its protein is CASSFRRLLGEAFF.

This clonotype was seen a handful of times. The chain joins TRBV28 to TRBJ2-7, with D maybe TRBD1 (9 bases). CDR1 MDHEN and CDR2 SYDVKM come from the germline V gene. CDR3 length: 16 residues. Trimming left V 5 bases short and J 1 base short, with 18 bases between. The CDR3 region is CASSIAGTGLSYEQYF. CDR3 sequence (DNA): TGTGCCAGCAGTATAGCGGGGACAGGGCTTTCCTACGAGCAGTACTTC.

The chain couples TRBV28 to TRBJ1-6; D ambiguous. Trimming took off 7 bases at V and 5 bases at J, with 12 bases between the two ends. This CDR3 is built from 14 residues. Germline CDR1 is MDHEN and CDR2 is SYDVKM. The CDR3 region has the DNA TGTGCCAGCATGCGGGGATCCGATAATTCACCCCTCCACTTT. Its protein is CASMRGSDNSPLHF.

This chain uses TRBV6-1 with TRBJ2-7, with a possible D match to TRBD2 (6 bases). Germline CDR1 MNHNS, CDR2 SASEGT. CDR3 size: 14 residues. Trimming took 8 bases from V and 3 from J, leaving 17 bases between them. The CDR3 region is CASSPSGTVYEQYF. Here the CDR3 DNA reads TGTGCCAGCTCACCATCAGGGACTGTCTACGAGCAGTACTTC.

The V gene is TRBV19, the J gene TRBJ1-5; 8 positions agree with TRBD1. Germline V gene data show CDR1 as LNHDA and CDR2 as SQIVND (reference sequence). The CDR3 is made up of 15 amino acids. The trim removed 7 bases at V and 2 bases at J, leaving 7 bases unmatched. CDR3 loop: CASNPDRVGNQPQHF. For the CDR3, the DNA is TGTGCCAGTAATCCGGACAGGGTAGGCAATCAGCCCCAGCATTTT. The variable domain in full, completed from reference TRBV19 and TRBJ1-5, reads DGGITQSPKYLFRKEGQNVTLSCEQNLNHDAMYWYRQDPGQGLRLIYYSQIVNDFQKGDIAEGYSVSREKKESFPLTVTSAQKNPTAFYLCASNPDRVGNQPQHFGDGTRLSIL.

This clonotype was detected once. The genes are TRBV7-2 and TRBJ2-3; D might be TRBD2 (6 bases). The CDR3 sequence is 15 residues long. V lost 7 bases and J 2 bases, leaving 16 bases between the germline ends. CDR1 is SGHTA and CDR2 is FQGNSA in the germline V gene. This CDR3 reads CASTPPGGNTDTQYF. In nucleotides, the CDR3 is TGTGCCAGCACCCCGCCTGGGGGGAACACAGATACGCAGTATTTT.

This clonotype counts as medium-sized. The chain joins TRBV19 to TRBJ2-3; the match to TRBD2 covers 8 bases. Germline CDR1 LNHDA, CDR2 SQIVND (reference sequence). The V and J ends lost 1 base and 4 bases, in that order; junction bases with no gene match: 1. CDR3 size: 14 residues. The CDR3: CASSIGTSPDTQYF. The CDR3 DNA follows: TGTGCCAGTAGTATAGGGACTAGCCCAGATACGCAGTATTTT. Combining the CDR3 with reference TRBV19 and TRBJ2-3 gives the whole variable domain DGGITQSPKYLFRKEGQNVTLSCEQNLNHDAMYWYRQDPGQGLRLIYYSQIVNDFQKGDIAEGYSVSREKKESFPLTVTSAQKNPTAFYLCASSIGTSPDTQYFGPGTRLTVL.

The rearrangement links TRBV6-1 to TRBJ2-7; D is unclear. Trimming took 4 bases from V and 2 from J, leaving 9 bases between them. In germline, CDR1 is MNHNS, CDR2 SASEGT. This CDR3 is 13 amino acids long. The CDR3 DNA reads as TGTGCCAGCAGTGCATACTTCGCCTACGAGCAGTACTTC. It is translated as CASSAYFAYEQYF.

V is TRBV6-1 and J is TRBJ2-1, with TRBD1 identical over 8 bases. There are 16 residues in the CDR3. Unmatched junction bases numbered 8, after V lost 3 bases and J lost 4 bases. CDR1 is MNHNS and CDR2 is SASEGT in the germline V gene. CDR3 protein: CASSDRTGPPYNEQFF. CDR3 nucleotides: TGTGCCAGCAGTGACCGGACAGGGCCCCCTTACAATGAGCAGTTCTTC.

The V gene is TRBV12-3 or TRBV12-4, the J gene TRBJ1-5, with 10 bases that match TRBD1. The ends lost 5 bases at V and 5 bases at J; junction bases unmatched: 6. The CDR3 runs to 15 residues. CDR3 amino acids: CASSPRDRGYQPQHF. CDR3 DNA: TGTGCCAGCAGTCCCCGGGACAGGGGTTATCAGCCCCAGCATTTT.

A few counts support this clonotype. The chain carries TRBV27 and TRBJ1-2; unclear D gene. V was shortened by 7 bases and J by 4 bases, with 13 bases between the two germline ends. The CDR3 loop spans 13 amino acids. Germline CDR1 and CDR2: MNHEY and SMNVEV (reference sequence). CDR3 sequence: CASTTRVGYGYTF. CDR3 bases: TGTGCCAGCACGACGAGGGTGGGCTATGGCTACACCTTC.

The J gene is TRBJ1-5, the V gene TRBV10-3, with 9 positions matching TRBD1. The CDR3 has 17 amino acids. The J segment lost 3 bases and the V segment lost 0 bases, leaving 6 bases of the junction unmatched. Germline V gene sequence: CDR1 ENHRY, CDR2 SYGVKD. CDR3 DNA sequence: TGTGCCATCAGTGAGTCTAGGACAGGGGTCGACAATCAGCCCCAGCATTTT. Amino acid sequence: CAISESRTGVDNQPQHF.

In its sample, this clonotype was seen a few times. This chain's CDR3 is CSATTEYYGYTF. CDR3 sequence (DNA): TGCAGTGCTACGACAGAGTACTATGGCTACACCTTC. This rearrangement joins TRBV20-1 to TRBJ1-2, with D maybe TRBD1 (5 bases). CDR3 length equals 12 residues. Trimming took 4 bases from V and 3 from J, leaving 9 bases between them. The V gene's germline CDR1 is DFQATT and CDR2 SNEGSKA (reference sequence).

This chain uses TRBV5-1 with TRBJ2-7, with 11 nucleotides matching TRBD2. Germline loops: CDR1 SGHRS, CDR2 YFSETQ. The CDR3 sequence is 19 residues long. Unmatched junction bases numbered 21, after V lost 4 bases and J lost 6 bases. The CDR3 sequence: CASSKTNSGRASLYPEQYF. The CDR3 DNA is TGCGCCAGCAGCAAGACAAATAGCGGGAGGGCCTCACTATATCCCGAGCAGTACTTC.

The rearrangement links TRBV7-2 to TRBJ2-7; the match to TRBD1 covers 9 bases. This CDR3 is built from 15 residues. V shed 0 bases and J 7 bases; nucleotides not matched to a gene: 7. Germline CDR1 is SGHTA and CDR2 is FQGNSA. CDR3 residues: CASSLATGGLGEQYF. The CDR3 DNA sequence: TGTGCCAGCAGCTTAGCGACAGGGGGGTTGGGGGAGCAGTACTTC.

The chain recombines TRBV20-1 with TRBJ2-1, with D possibly being TRBD1 or TRBD2 (5 bases each). Germline V gene sequence: CDR1 DFQATT, CDR2 SNEGSKA (reference sequence). The CDR3 spans 16 residues. V was cut by 1 base and J by 3 bases, with 16 bases left in between. The CDR3 DNA reads TGCAGTGCTAGAGTGGGAGTGGGGGAGTACTACAATGAGCAGTTCTTC. This gives the protein CSARVGVGEYYNEQFF.

This clonotype was found a few times. This chain links TRBV19 with TRBJ1-2, with TRBD1 identical over 7 bases. The CDR3 extends over 16 amino acids. The germline gives CDR1 LNHDA, CDR2 SQIVND (reference sequence). V lost 4 bases to trimming and J lost 4 bases; unmatched junction nucleotides: 12. The DNA of the CDR3 is TGTGCCAGTAGTACAACCGCCTCAGGGGGAATCTATGGCTACACCTTC. It translates to CASSTTASGGIYGYTF.

This chain joins TRBV24-1 and TRBJ2-7; 11 nucleotides agree with TRBD1. V lost 4 bases, J lost 6 bases, and 7 bases stayed unmatched. CDR3 length: 15 residues. Germline CDR1 reads KGHDR; CDR2 reads SFDVKD. The CDR3 reads CATSDAGTGGLEQYF. The CDR3 DNA is TGTGCCACCAGTGACGCCGGGACAGGGGGTCTCGAGCAGTACTTC.

The V gene is TRBV7-2, the J gene TRBJ1-6; D unclear. CDR1 and CDR2 from the germline V gene are SGHTA and FQGNSA. The CDR3 covers 13 residues. Deletions cut 2 bases from V and 8 bases from J, with 7 bases between. CDR3 nucleotide sequence: TGTGCCAGCAGCTTAACGTCTTATTCACCCCTCCACTTT. Encoded protein: CASSLTSYSPLHF.

This clonotype was counted between two and nine times. V gene TRBV6-1 combines with J gene TRBJ2-7; the D is unclear. Germline CDR1 is MNHNS and CDR2 is SASEGT. The V end was cut by 4 bases, the J end by 2 bases, with 9 bases between. CDR3 size: 13 residues. In DNA form, the CDR3 reads TGTGCCAGCAGTGCTGGCGTGGCCTACGAGCAGTACTTC. Translated, it gives CASSAGVAYEQYF.

This chain connects TRBV6-1 to TRBJ1-2, with no clear D. V lost 6 bases, J lost 7 bases, and 18 bases lay in between. The CDR3 is made up of 14 amino acids. CDR1 is MNHNS, CDR2 SASEGT, per germline. This CDR3 reads CASRTAGVRGGYTF. In DNA form, the CDR3 reads TGTGCCAGCAGGACCGCAGGTGTTCGGGGTGGCTACACCTTC.